These T cell receptor beta chains were read from a single sample in a study of Ad26.COV2.S vaccination and SARS-CoV-2 variants. The protocol was immunoSEQ multiplex PCR, while the TCRdb copy is restricted to in-frame clones and leaves out a portion. Of 97,000 or so clones listed, around 80% are singletons. Sequencing used peripheral blood, obtained after recovery from COVID-19. The receptors derive from a human donor who had recovered from COVID-19. The CDR3 runs from the conserved cysteine through the conserved F or W. A D gene is named only where the DNA matches it firmly. Only part of the rows carry a size: once, few, many, or a class if the clone is expanded.

TRBJ1-2 | TRBV6-2/TRBV6-3 | TRBD1 | NA | CASSRNHRGGPF | TGTGCCAGCAGTCGCAACCACAGGGGAGGTCCCTTC
TRBJ1-1 | TRBV3-1/TRBV3-2 | TRBD1 | NA | CASRGTGNTEAFF | TGTGCCAGCAGGGGGACAGGGAATACTGAAGCTTTCTTT
TRBJ2-7 | TRBV18 | TRBD2 | NA | CASSRDYEDEQYF | TGTGCCAGCTCAAGGGACTATGAGGACGAGCAGTACTTC
TRBJ2-7 | TRBV10-1 | NA | many | CASSESVESIYEQYF | TGCGCCAGCAGTGAGTCTGTAGAAAGTATCTACGAGCAGTACTTC
TRBJ2-7 | TRBV27 | NA | NA | CASSLLGPMWEQYF | TGTGCCAGCAGTTTATTAGGGCCAATGTGGGAGCAGTACTTC
TRBJ1-4 | TRBV19 | NA | NA | CASSIGGTTNEKLFF | TGTGCCAGTAGTATAGGGGGGACCACTAATGAAAAACTGTTTTTT
TRBJ2-1 | TRBV7-2 | NA | NA | CASSFKPGASSENEQFF | TGTGCCAGCAGCTTTAAACCGGGGGCTTCGAGTGAGAATGAGCAGTTCTTC
TRBJ2-2 | TRBV5-4 | NA | NA | CASSWGGANTGELFF | TGTGCCAGCAGCTGGGGGGGCGCGAACACCGGGGAGCTGTTTTTT
TRBJ2-3 | TRBV20-1 | NA | NA | CSASVPGVVDTQYF | TGCAGTGCTAGTGTGCCGGGGGTGGTAGATACGCAGTATTTT
TRBJ2-7 | TRBV9 | TRBD2 | NA | CASSPRLAGEQYF | TGTGCCAGCAGCCCACGACTAGCGGGCGAGCAGTACTTC
TRBJ2-3 | TRBV5-1 | TRBD1 | NA | CASSLGDRAVADTQYF | TGCGCCAGCAGTTTGGGGGACAGGGCGGTTGCAGATACGCAGTATTTT
TRBJ2-3 | TRBV5-1 | TRBD2 | NA | CASSLASGADTQYF | TGCGCCAGCAGCTTGGCTAGCGGGGCAGATACGCAGTATTTT
TRBJ2-7 | TRBV7-9 | NA | NA | CASSLAYSSGQYF | TGTGCCAGCAGCTTAGCCTATAGTTCAGGGCAGTACTTC
TRBJ1-2 | TRBV3-1/TRBV3-2 | NA | NA | CASSQLKGRPVEGYGYTF | TGTGCCAGCAGCCAACTTAAGGGACGGCCTGTGGAGGGCTATGGCTACACCTTC
TRBJ1-1 | TRBV9 | NA | NA | CASSVVEGTNTEAFF | TGTGCCAGCAGCGTAGTGGAGGGAACGAACACTGAAGCTTTCTTT
TRBJ1-2 | TRBV7-9 | TRBD1 | NA | CASSLPQGRNYGYTF | TGTGCCAGCAGCTTACCACAGGGGCGTAACTATGGCTACACCTTC
TRBJ1-2 | TRBV11-2 | NA | NA | CASSFRGGPYGYTF | TGTGCCAGCAGCTTTAGGGGGGGTCCGTATGGCTACACCTTC
TRBJ1-1 | TRBV28 | NA | NA | CASSPRTLPKAFF | TGTGCCAGCAGTCCTAGGACGTTACCAAAAGCTTTCTTT
TRBJ2-1 | TRBV18 | TRBD1 | NA | CASSPSGTGVHNEQFF | TGTGCCAGCTCACCGTCCGGGACAGGGGTCCACAATGAGCAGTTCTTC
TRBJ2-7 | TRBV5-6 | NA | NA | CASSFSGWGDSYEQYF | TGTGCCAGCAGCTTCAGTGGCTGGGGGGATTCCTACGAGCAGTACTTC
TRBJ1-2 | TRBV2 | TRBD1 | NA | CASSERQGNYGYTF | TGTGCCAGCAGTGAAAGACAGGGGAACTATGGCTACACCTTC
TRBJ2-1 | TRBV28 | NA | NA | CASSLSGEYNEQFF | TGTGCCAGCAGTTTAAGTGGGGAGTACAATGAGCAGTTCTTC
TRBJ2-3 | TRBV19 | NA | NA | CASTTTSTDTQYF | TGTGCCAGTACTACGACTAGCACAGATACGCAGTATTTT
TRBJ1-6 | TRBV6-4 | NA | NA | CASSDGRGDSPLHF | TGTGCCAGCAGTGACGGAAGGGGAGACTCACCCCTCCACTTT
TRBJ2-5 | TRBV15 | NA | NA | CATSRDRGLASTQYF | TGTGCCACCAGCAGAGATCGTGGGCTTGCCTCGACCCAGTACTTC
TRBJ2-1 | TRBV3-1/TRBV3-2 | TRBD2 | NA | CASSQTSGDRLRNEQFF | TGTGCCAGCAGCCAGACTAGCGGGGACCGTCTCCGAAATGAGCAGTTCTTC
TRBJ2-5 | TRBV11-2 | TRBD2 | NA | CASSYDLAGVQETQYF | TGTGCCAGCAGCTACGACCTAGCGGGGGTGCAAGAGACCCAGTACTTC
TRBJ1-2 | TRBV3-1/TRBV3-2 | TRBD1 | few | CASSPLEGGGYTF | TGTGCCAGCAGCCCCCTCGAAGGGGGCGGCTACACCTTC
TRBJ2-7 | TRBV4-1 | NA | NA | CASSQENVRGYEQYF | TGCGCCAGCAGCCAAGAGAACGTACGGGGCTACGAGCAGTACTTC
TRBJ1-5 | TRBV24-1 | NA | NA | CATSDLNQPQHF | TGTGCCACCAGTGATCTCAATCAGCCCCAGCATTTT
TRBJ2-2 | TRBV19 | TRBD1 | NA | CASSLRGPNPVTGELFF | TGTGCCAGTAGTTTAAGGGGGCCCAACCCAGTTACCGGGGAGCTGTTTTTT
TRBJ1-1 | TRBV10-3 | TRBD1 | NA | CAISESRDRYTEAFF | TGTGCCATCAGTGAGTCCCGGGACAGATACACTGAAGCTTTCTTT
TRBJ2-7 | TRBV7-2 | TRBD1 | few | CASTRDRGRGEQYF | TGTGCCAGCACCCGGGACAGGGGGCGCGGGGAGCAGTACTTC
TRBJ2-7 | TRBV4-3 | TRBD1 | once | CASSRGQGGNYEQYF | TGCGCCAGCAGTCGGGGACAGGGGGGAAACTACGAGCAGTACTTC
TRBJ1-3 | TRBV5-6 | NA | NA | CASSLSWSGNTIYF | TGTGCCAGCAGCCTGTCTTGGTCTGGAAACACCATATATTTT
TRBJ2-5 | TRBV4-3 | TRBD2 | NA | CASRRLAGASHQETQYF | TGCGCCAGCAGGAGACTAGCGGGAGCCTCCCACCAAGAGACCCAGTACTTC
TRBJ1-6 | TRBV12-3/TRBV12-4 | NA | NA | CASSAGPLGLHF | TGTGCCAGCAGCGCCGGCCCGTTAGGTCTCCACTTT
TRBJ1-2 | TRBV5-6 | NA | NA | CASSLGAQSSYGYTF | TGTGCCAGCAGCTTGGGGGCCCAGTCTTCATATGGCTACACCTTC
TRBJ1-6 | TRBV10-3 | NA | once | CAISESSRQNSPLHF | TGTGCCATCAGTGAGTCCTCCCGGCAGAATTCACCCCTCCACTTT
TRBJ2-1 | TRBV10-3 | NA | NA | CAISPGRDRLEQQFF | TGTGCCATCAGTCCGGGTCGGGATAGGTTGGAGCAGCAGTTCTTC
TRBJ2-7 | TRBV12-1 | NA | NA | CASRAPTYSATLSLSYEQYF | TGTGCCAGCCGCGCCCCTACTTACAGCGCAACCCTTTCCCTCTCCTACGAGCAGTACTTC
TRBJ1-6 | TRBV6-5 | NA | NA | CASSYSQGLGSPLHF | TGTGCCAGCAGTTACTCACAGGGCCTTGGTTCACCCCTCCACTTT
TRBJ2-2 | TRBV24-1 | NA | NA | CATSDLAQGGKELFF | TGTGCCACCAGTGATCTCGCCCAGGGAGGAAAGGAGCTGTTTTTT
TRBJ2-2 | TRBV4-1 | NA | NA | CASSQDSGAYTGELFF | TGCGCCAGCAGCCAAGATTCGGGGGCGTACACCGGGGAGCTGTTTTTT
TRBJ1-2 | TRBV19 | NA | NA | CASSSGESGGIGYTF | TGTGCCAGTAGTAGCGGGGAGTCCGGCGGAATTGGCTACACCTTC
TRBJ1-2 | TRBV5-4 | NA | NA | CASSPGGPERGYTF | TGTGCCAGCAGCCCCGGGGGACCCGAGCGTGGCTACACCTTC
TRBJ1-1 | TRBV7-9 | NA | NA | CASSLYTTVYTEAFF | TGTGCCAGCAGCCTATACACTACGGTCTACACTGAAGCTTTCTTT
TRBJ1-4 | TRBV12-5 | TRBD1 | once | CASGLVQGADSEKLFF | TGTGCTAGTGGTTTGGTGCAGGGGGCTGACAGCGAAAAACTGTTTTTT
TRBJ2-5 | TRBV20-1 | NA | NA | CSASRQETQYF | TGCAGTGCTAGCCGACAGGAGACCCAGTACTTC
TRBJ2-7 | TRBV15 | TRBD1 | NA | CATSRGTGEDEQYF | TGTGCCACCAGCAGGGGGACAGGGGAGGACGAGCAGTACTTC
TRBJ2-1 | TRBV3-1/TRBV3-2 | TRBD2 | NA | CASSPLSGGASYNEQFF | TGTGCCAGCAGCCCGCTTAGCGGGGGGGCGAGTTATAATGAGCAGTTCTTC
TRBJ2-7 | TRBV7-9 | NA | once | CASSLGGGRLSYEQYF | TGTGCCAGCAGCTTAGGAGGGGGGAGATTGTCCTACGAGCAGTACTTC